The 2 T cell receptor beta chains below come from one sample, sequenced in a study of cytomegalovirus exposure and HLA in healthy donors. It was with 60 Vbeta and 13 Jbeta primers that the PCR ran. This table comes from immunoSEQ multiplex PCR, and its TCRdb copy is limited to in-frame clones, with some not included. The data hold some 190,000 clones, with over 80% observed a single time. Sample: PBMCs. The receptors stem from a girl under 18 in good health and CMV-seropositive.

This chain connects TRBV10-1 to TRBJ2-5; TRBD2 agrees at 14 bases. CDR3 length: 15 residues. Germline V gives CDR1 WNHNN, CDR2 SYGVQD (reference sequence). With V trimmed by 8 bases and J by 4 bases, 6 bases remained unmatched. CDR3 protein: CASSRLAGGIETQYF. CDR3 in DNA: TGCGCCAGCTCAAGACTAGCGGGAGGGATAGAGACCCAGTACTTC.

This chain links TRBV5-1 with TRBJ2-2; 14 bases match TRBD2. Germline V gene sequence: CDR1 SGHRS, CDR2 YFSETQ. This CDR3 region has 19 residues. The trim removed 3 bases at V and 6 bases at J, leaving 13 bases unmatched. The CDR3 loop reads CASSSAGTSGSVLAGELFF. The CDR3 coding sequence is TGCGCCAGCAGCTCCGCCGGGACTAGCGGGAGTGTTTTGGCCGGGGAGCTGTTTTTT.